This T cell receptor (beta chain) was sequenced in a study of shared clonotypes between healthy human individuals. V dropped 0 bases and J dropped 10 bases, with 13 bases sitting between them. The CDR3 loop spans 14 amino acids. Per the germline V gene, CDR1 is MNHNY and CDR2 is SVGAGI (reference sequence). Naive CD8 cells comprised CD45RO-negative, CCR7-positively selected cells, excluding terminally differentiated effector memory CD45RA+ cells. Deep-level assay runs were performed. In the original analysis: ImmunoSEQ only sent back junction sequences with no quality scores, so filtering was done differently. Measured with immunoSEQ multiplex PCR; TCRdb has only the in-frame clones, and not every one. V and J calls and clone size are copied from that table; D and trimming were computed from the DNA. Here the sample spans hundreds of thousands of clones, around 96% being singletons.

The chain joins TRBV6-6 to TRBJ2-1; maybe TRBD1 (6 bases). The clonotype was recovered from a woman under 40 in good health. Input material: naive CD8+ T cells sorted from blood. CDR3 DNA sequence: TGTGCCAGCAGTTACTCGGAAGGGACACAAGAGCAGTTCTTC. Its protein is CASSYSEGTQEQFF.